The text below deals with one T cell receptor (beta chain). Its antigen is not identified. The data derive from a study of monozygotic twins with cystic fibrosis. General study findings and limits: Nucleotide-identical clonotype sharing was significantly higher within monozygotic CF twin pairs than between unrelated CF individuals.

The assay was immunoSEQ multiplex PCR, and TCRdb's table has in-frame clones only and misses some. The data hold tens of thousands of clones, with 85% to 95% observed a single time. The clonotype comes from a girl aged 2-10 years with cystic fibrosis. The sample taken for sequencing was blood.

CDR3 coding DNA: TGTGCCAGCAGCGAAAGGACAGACATGAACACTGAAGCTTTCTTT. Residues: CASSERTDMNTEAFF. The chain recombines TRBV9 with TRBJ1-1; a possible D gene is TRBD1 (6 bases). Germline V lookup: CDR1 SGDLS, CDR2 YYNGEE. The CDR3 has 15 residues. Trimming left V 3 bases short and J 0 bases short, with 12 bases between.